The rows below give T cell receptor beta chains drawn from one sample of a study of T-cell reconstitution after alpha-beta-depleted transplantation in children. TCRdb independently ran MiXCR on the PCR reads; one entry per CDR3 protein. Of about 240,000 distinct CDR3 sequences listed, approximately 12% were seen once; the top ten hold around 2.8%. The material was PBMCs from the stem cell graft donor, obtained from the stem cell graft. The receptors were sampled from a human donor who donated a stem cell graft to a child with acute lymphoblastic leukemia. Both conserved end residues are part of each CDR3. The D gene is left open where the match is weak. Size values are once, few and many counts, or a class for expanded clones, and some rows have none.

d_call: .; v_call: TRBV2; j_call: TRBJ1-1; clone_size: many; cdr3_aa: CASSESRGDTEAFF; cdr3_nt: TGTGCCAGCAGTGAATCTCGAGGGGACACTGAAGCTTTCTTT
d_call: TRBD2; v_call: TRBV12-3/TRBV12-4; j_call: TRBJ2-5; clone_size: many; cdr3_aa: CASTPGGSREETQYF; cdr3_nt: TGTGCCAGCACTCCGGGAGGTAGCAGGGAAGAGACCCAGTACTTC
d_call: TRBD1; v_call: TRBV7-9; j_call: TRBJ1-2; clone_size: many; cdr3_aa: CASSRDRNYGYTF; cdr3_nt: TGTGCCAGCAGCCGGGACAGGAACTATGGCTACACCTTC
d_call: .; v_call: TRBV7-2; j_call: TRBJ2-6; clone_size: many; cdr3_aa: CASRREISGANVLTF; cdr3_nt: TGTGCCAGCCGACGGGAAATCTCTGGGGCCAACGTCCTGACTTTC
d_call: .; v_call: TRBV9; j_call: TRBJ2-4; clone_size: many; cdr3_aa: CASSAQSGGNIQYF; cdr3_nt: TGTGCCAGCAGCGCTCAGAGTGGGGGAAACATTCAGTACTTC
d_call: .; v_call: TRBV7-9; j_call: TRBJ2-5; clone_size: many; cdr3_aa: CASSLSVETQYF; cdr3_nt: TGTGCCAGCAGCTTATCGGTAGAGACCCAGTACTTC
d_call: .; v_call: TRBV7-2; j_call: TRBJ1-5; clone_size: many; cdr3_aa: CASSLELWQPQHF; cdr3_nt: TGTGCCAGCAGCTTAGAATTGTGGCAGCCCCAGCATTTT
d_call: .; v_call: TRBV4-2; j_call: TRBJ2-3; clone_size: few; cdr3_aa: CASSQRSLRDTQYF; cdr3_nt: TGTGCCAGCAGCCAGCGCTCTCTAAGAGATACGCAGTATTTT
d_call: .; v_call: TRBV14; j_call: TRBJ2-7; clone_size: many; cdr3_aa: CASSQELRRYEQYF; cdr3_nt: TGTGCCAGCAGCCAAGAGTTGCGGAGGTACGAGCAGTACTTC
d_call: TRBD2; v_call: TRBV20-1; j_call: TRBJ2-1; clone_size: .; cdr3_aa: CSARDLAGGPWYEQFF; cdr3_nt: TGCAGTGCTAGAGATCTTGCGGGGGGGCCTTGGTATGAGCAGTTCTTC
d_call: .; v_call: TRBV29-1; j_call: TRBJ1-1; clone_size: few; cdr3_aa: CSVARSGGNFMNTEAFF; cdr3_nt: TGCAGCGTTGCTAGATCTGGGGGGAATTTTATGAACACTGAAGCTTTCTTT
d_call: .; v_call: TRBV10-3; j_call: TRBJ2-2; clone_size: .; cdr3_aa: CAISDVSSNTGELFF; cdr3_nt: TGTGCCATCAGTGATGTCAGCTCGAACACCGGGGAGCTGTTTTTT
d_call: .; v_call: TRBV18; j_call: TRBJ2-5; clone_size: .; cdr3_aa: CASPSYQETQYF; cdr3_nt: TGTGCCAGCCCATCCTACCAAGAGACCCAGTACTTC
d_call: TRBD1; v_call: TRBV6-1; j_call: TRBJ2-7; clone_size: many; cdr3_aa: CASSPGDRGYEQYF; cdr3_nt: TGTGCCAGCTCCCCGGGGGACAGGGGGTACGAGCAGTACTTC
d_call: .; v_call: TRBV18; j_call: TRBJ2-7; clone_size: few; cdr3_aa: CASSPGDTYEQYF; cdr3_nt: TGTGCCAGCTCACCAGGGGATACCTACGAGCAGTACTTC